Each of the 25 T cell receptor beta chains below was sequenced from the same sample in a study of post-analysis software for immune sequencing data. Whole-study results and caveats: TRBV segments more frequent in patients than in controls numbered a few and included TRBV5-6, TRBV5-1 and TRBV20-1.

Their target antigens are unknown. Unique molecular identifiers had been added to the TCR beta cDNA libraries. TCRdb reprocessed the PCR reads via MiXCR and lists one record per CDR3 protein. The data contain approximately 730,000 distinct CDR3 sequences, 30% of them singletons. The sequenced sample was blood. These receptors were taken from a girl aged 10 to 17 with multiple sclerosis.

The V gene is TRBV10-3, the J gene TRBJ2-2; 11 bases match TRBD1. With V trimmed by 0 bases and J by 6 bases, 3 bases remained unmatched. The CDR3 is made up of 16 amino acids. CDR1 is ENHRY, CDR2 SYGVKD, per germline. The CDR3 nucleotides are TGTGCCATCAGTGAGTCGGGGACAGGGGGATCCGGGGAGCTGTTTTTT. Translation gives CAISESGTGGSGELFF.

This clonotype was seen more than once but under ten times. The rearrangement joins TRBV18 to TRBJ2-5; TRBD1 might be the D (5 bases). V dropped 3 bases and J dropped 5 bases, with 16 bases sitting between them. The CDR3 loop spans 15 amino acids. Germline CDR1 KGHSH, CDR2 LQKENI. The CDR3 bases are TGTGCCAGCTCACCCATTGGCAGGGATTCGGAGACCCAGTACTTC. Residues: CASSPIGRDSETQYF.

This clonotype has only a few counts. V gene TRBV28 combines with J gene TRBJ2-7; 10 bases agree with TRBD1. The CDR3 has 14 amino acids. Per germline, CDR1 MDHEN and CDR2 SYDVKM. V lost 7 bases to trimming and J lost 5 bases; unmatched junction nucleotides: 8. CDR3 sequence reads: CASTTGQGIDEQYF. In nucleotides, the CDR3 is TGTGCCAGCACCACGGGACAGGGGATCGACGAGCAGTACTTC. The full variable domain, completed using reference TRBV28 and TRBJ2-7, is DVKVTQSSRYLVKRTGEKVFLECVQDMDHENMFWYRQDPGLGLRLIYFSYDVKMKEKGDIPEGYSVSREKKERFSLILESASTNQTSMYLCASTTGQGIDEQYFGPGTRLTVT.

J is TRBJ2-7 and V is TRBV25-1; 9 positions match TRBD2. Germline V gene sequence: CDR1 MGHDK, CDR2 SYGVNS. The CDR3 extends over 17 amino acids. J gave up 4 bases and V 6 bases, and 16 bases lay outside the gene matches. As DNA, the CDR3 is TGTGCCAGCAGATCCGCGGCGGGAGGGCATAGAAAGTACGAGCAGTACTTC. Amino acid sequence: CASRSAAGGHRKYEQYF.

The rearrangement links TRBV6-5 to TRBJ2-3; D is undetermined. Germline V gene data show CDR1 as MNHEY and CDR2 as SVGAGI. The CDR3 is made up of 15 amino acids. The germline V and J ends were trimmed by 0 bases and 2 bases, with 9 bases remaining between them. CDR3 in DNA: TGTGCCAGCAGTTACTCGAGAATAAACACAGATACGCAGTATTTT. This translates into CASSYSRINTDTQYF.

This rearrangement joins TRBV20-1 to TRBJ2-7, with 12 bases fitting TRBD2. The CDR3 has 13 residues. V lost 5 bases, J lost 7 bases, and 6 bases stayed unmatched. Germline-derived CDR1 and CDR2 are DFQATT and SNEGSKA (reference sequence). The CDR3 DNA reads TGCAGTGCTCCTAGCGGGAGGGTGAAAGAGCAGTACTTC. Its translation: CSAPSGRVKEQYF.

The rearrangement uses TRBV28 and TRBJ2-7; TRBD1 might be the D (7 bases). The DNA end is more similar to TRBJ2-5, so the J call may be wrong. Per the germline V gene, CDR1 is MDHEN and CDR2 is SYDVKM. This CDR3 spans 13 amino acids. CDR3 DNA sequence: TGTGCCAGCAGTATGACAGGGAGGGAGACCCAGTACTTC. This translates into CASSMTGRETQYF.

As concerns this clonotype: A much larger clone differs by one base, so this may be a read error. This chain uses TRBV20-1 with TRBJ2-4, with D maybe TRBD2 (6 bases). V was shortened by 6 bases and J by 10 bases, with 19 bases between the two germline ends. The germline V gene has CDR1 DFQATT and CDR2 SNEGSKA (reference sequence). This CDR3 has 13 residues. The CDR3 protein is CSANSRGCGIQYF. CDR3 nucleotide sequence: TGCAGTGCAAATAGCCGGGGGTGTGGAATTCAGTACTTC.

This clonotype was observed a few times. J is TRBJ1-5 and V is TRBV2; 7 positions agree with TRBD1. CDR3 length: 13 amino acids. With V trimmed by 5 bases and J by 4 bases, 2 bases remained unmatched. From germline, CDR1 is SNHLY and CDR2 FYNNEI. CDR3 region: CASSTGENQPQHF. CDR3 in DNA: TGTGCCAGCAGTACAGGGGAAAATCAGCCCCAGCATTTT.

The gene calls are TRBV20-1 and TRBJ2-7; 9 bases map to TRBD1. The J segment lost 4 bases and the V segment lost 1 base, leaving 17 bases of the junction unmatched. The CDR3 length is 18 residues. Germline V lookup: CDR1 DFQATT, CDR2 SNEGSKA (reference sequence). The DNA for the CDR3 is TGCAGTGCTAGAGCCCGGGGACAGGGTGCCCATAGCTGGTACGAGCAGTACTTC. This sequence encodes CSARARGQGAHSWYEQYF.

This clonotype has just a few counts. The chain carries TRBV7-2 and TRBJ1-1, with a tentative D call TRBD1 (6 bases). Germline values: CDR1 SGHTA, CDR2 FQGNSA. Deletions cut 2 bases from V and 5 bases from J, with 15 bases between. This CDR3 is built from 15 residues. This CDR3 reads CASSLRGTIGTEAFF. The CDR3 DNA reads as TGTGCCAGCAGCTTAAGAGGGACAATCGGTACTGAAGCTTTCTTT. Full variable domain (missing parts from reference TRBV7-2 and TRBJ1-1): GAGVSQSPSNKVTEKGKDVELRCDPISGHTALYWYRQSLGQGLEFLIYFQGNSAPDKSGLPSDRFSAERTGGSVSTLTIQRTQQEDSAVYLCASSLRGTIGTEAFFGQGTRLTVV.

The chain has TRBV5-1 and TRBJ2-5; D gene uncertain. CDR1 is SGHRS and CDR2 is YFSETQ in the germline V gene. With 4 bases removed from V and 2 bases from J, the gap between germline ends came to 12 bases. CDR3 length: 14 amino acids. The CDR3 DNA reads TGCGCCAGCAGCGTATCAGTGACACAAGAGACCCAGTACTTC. Protein sequence: CASSVSVTQETQYF.

The chain is built from TRBV6-5 and TRBJ2-1; D perhaps matches TRBD2 (5 bases). Germline CDR1 MNHEY, CDR2 SVGAGI. The CDR3 runs to 14 residues. The V and J ends lost 8 bases and 6 bases respectively, with 17 bases between them. The CDR3 region has the DNA TGTGCCAGCGCCGAGGGTGTATGGTCCAATGAGCAGTTCTTC. It yields the protein CASAEGVWSNEQFF.

This clonotype was detected a few times. The chain combines TRBV12-3 or TRBV12-4 with TRBJ2-1, with D perhaps being TRBD1 or TRBD2 (5 bases each). Trimming took 7 bases from V and 1 from J, leaving 14 bases between them. The CDR3 length is 15 residues. The CDR3 nucleotides are TGTGCCAGCACTCCCAGTGGGGGATCCTACAATGAGCAGTTCTTC. Its protein product is CASTPSGGSYNEQFF.

The chain combines TRBV6-5 with TRBJ2-4; no clear D gene. V lost 5 bases and J lost 1, with 9 bases in between. Germline V gene lookup returns CDR1 MNHEY and CDR2 SVGAGI. This CDR3 contains 14 residues. CDR3 nucleotide sequence: TGTGCCAGCAGTCGGGCTTCGGCCAAAAACATTCAGTACTTC. Translation gives CASSRASAKNIQYF.

This clonotype has a handful of counts. The V call is TRBV7-2, the J call TRBJ2-4, with D perhaps matching TRBD2 (6 bases). V was shortened by 1 base and J by 4 bases, with 20 bases between the two germline ends. The CDR3 contains 18 residues. Germline-derived CDR1 and CDR2 are SGHTA and FQGNSA. The CDR3 region has the DNA TGTGCCAGCAGCTTAGGGGACTTAATACCGGGGATAAAAAACATTCAGTACTTC. Translating gives CASSLGDLIPGIKNIQYF.

This clonotype was detected a few times. The rearrangement uses TRBV20-1 and TRBJ2-5, with 8 nucleotides matching TRBD1. V was pared by 6 bases and J by 4 bases, with 7 bases of the junction left unmatched. Germline CDR1 DFQATT, CDR2 SNEGSKA (reference sequence). This CDR3 has 13 residues. The CDR3 nucleotides read TGCAGTGCAACAGGACAGGGACGAGAGACCCAGTACTTC. Translation gives CSATGQGRETQYF.

The table lists this clonotype with a few counts. V usage is TRBV20-1 and J usage is TRBJ2-3, with TRBD2 as a possible D gene (6 bases). This CDR3 contains 15 residues. V lost 5 bases to trimming and J lost 0 bases, with 15 bases between them. CDR1 is DFQATT, CDR2 SNEGSKA, per germline (reference sequence). CDR3 DNA: TGCAGTGCTCCCTCCGCTAGCGTTAGCACAGATACGCAGTATTTT. The encoded protein is CSAPSASVSTDTQYF.

The J gene is TRBJ2-3, the V gene TRBV6-1; 7 bases map to TRBD1. Trimming cost V 7 bases and J 2 bases; bases outside gene matches: 9. Germline-derived CDR1 and CDR2 are MNHNS and SASEGT. The CDR3 contains 15 residues. The CDR3 is CASTLGQDPTDTQYF. CDR3 nucleotides: TGTGCCAGCACCCTTGGACAGGACCCCACAGATACGCAGTATTTT.

The chain employs TRBV5-1 and TRBJ2-5; possible D gene TRBD1, 5 bases. The V gene's germline CDR1 is SGHRS and CDR2 YFSETQ. Trimming took 3 bases from V and 0 from J, leaving 12 bases between them. CDR3 length: 15 amino acids. CDR3 DNA sequence: TGCGCCAGCAGCTGGTACCAGGGATACCAAGAGACCCAGTACTTC. Its translation is CASSWYQGYQETQYF.

This clonotype was counted a few times. The rearrangement links TRBV3-1 to TRBJ2-3; 10 bases are a match to TRBD2. The CDR3 sequence is 16 residues long. Germline CDR1 and CDR2: LGHDT and YNNKEL (reference sequence). V was pared by 1 base and J by 8 bases, with 9 bases of the junction left unmatched. The CDR3 sequence is CASSQGLLAGVVTQYF. The CDR3 DNA sequence: TGTGCCAGCAGCCAAGGCCTCCTAGCGGGAGTGGTTACGCAGTATTTT.

The rearrangement joins TRBV28 to TRBJ2-7; maybe TRBD1 (6 bases). The germline CDR1 and CDR2 sequences are MDHEN and SYDVKM. V was pared by 10 bases and J by 4 bases, with 20 bases between. The CDR3 has 14 residues. The CDR3 DNA sequence: TGTGCCACCTCTTGGGGCAGGGGCCCTTACGAGCAGTACTTC. Residues: CATSWGRGPYEQYF.

This clonotype was counted ten times or more. The chain uses TRBV12-3 or TRBV12-4 and TRBJ1-2; weak D call: TRBD1 (5 bases). This CDR3 has 14 amino acids. With 6 bases removed from V and 8 bases from J, the gap between germline ends came to 19 bases. The CDR3 reads CASRGDGPLSGYTF. The CDR3 DNA reads as TGTGCCAGCAGGGGGGACGGACCTTTGAGCGGCTACACCTTC.

The genes are TRBV28 and TRBJ2-7, with D possibly being TRBD1 or TRBD2 (5 bases each). CDR3 length: 14 residues. V dropped 9 bases and J dropped 7 bases, with 22 bases sitting between them. From germline, CDR1 is MDHEN and CDR2 SYDVKM. The CDR3 sequence is CASCLPGPLWEQYF. The CDR3 DNA follows: TGTGCCAGTTGTTTACCGGGACCCCTGTGGGAGCAGTACTTC.

This clonotype showed up many times. DNA of the CDR3: TGCAGCGTCATCCTCCCGGGACGGGGGACCAGGGATACGCAGTATTTT. This translates into CSVILPGRGTRDTQYF. The genes are TRBV29-1 and TRBJ2-3; TRBD2 might be the D (6 bases). The V end was cut by 6 bases, the J end by 6 bases, with 25 bases between. Germline CDR1 and CDR2: SQVTM and ANQGSEA. The CDR3 sequence is 16 residues long.